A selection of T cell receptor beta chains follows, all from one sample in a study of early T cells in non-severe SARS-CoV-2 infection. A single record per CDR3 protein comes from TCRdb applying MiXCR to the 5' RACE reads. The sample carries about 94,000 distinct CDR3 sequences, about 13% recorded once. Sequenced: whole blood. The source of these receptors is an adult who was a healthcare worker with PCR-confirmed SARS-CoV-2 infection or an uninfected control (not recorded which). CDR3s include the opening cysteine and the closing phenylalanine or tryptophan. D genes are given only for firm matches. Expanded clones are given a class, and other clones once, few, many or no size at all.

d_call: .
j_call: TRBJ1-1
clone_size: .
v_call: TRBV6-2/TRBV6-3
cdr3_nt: TGTGCCAGCAGTTACTACGCATCGGCGAACACTGAAGCTTTCTTT
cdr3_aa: CASSYYASANTEAFF

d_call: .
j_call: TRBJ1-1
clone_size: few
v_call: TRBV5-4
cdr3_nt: TGTGCCAGCAGCTTGTTCAGGGCGGGAGAAAACACTGAAGCTTTCTTT
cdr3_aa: CASSLFRAGENTEAFF

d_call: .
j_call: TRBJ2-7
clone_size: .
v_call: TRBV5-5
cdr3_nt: TGTGCCAGCAGCTTGGTGGGGCACAGGTCAGACGAGCAGTACTTC
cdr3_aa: CASSLVGHRSDEQYF

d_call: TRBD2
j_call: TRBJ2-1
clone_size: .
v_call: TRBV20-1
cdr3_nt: TGCAGTGCTTTAAAAGGACTAGCGGGGGACTACAATGAGCAGTTCTTC
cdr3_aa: CSALKGLAGDYNEQFF

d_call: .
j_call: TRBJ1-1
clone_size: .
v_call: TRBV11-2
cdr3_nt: TGTGCCAGCAGCTTAGTTAGCTACACTGAAGCTTTCTTT
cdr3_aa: CASSLVSYTEAFF

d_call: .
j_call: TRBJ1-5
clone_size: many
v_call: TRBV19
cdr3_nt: TGTGCCAGTAGTGGAGGGGGAGGGTACGGCAATCAGCCCCAGCATTTT
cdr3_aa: CASSGGGGYGNQPQHF

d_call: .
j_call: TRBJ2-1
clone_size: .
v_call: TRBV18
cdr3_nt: TGTGCCAGCTCACCTGGACAGAGCTCCTACAATGAGCAGTTCTTC
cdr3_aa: CASSPGQSSYNEQFF

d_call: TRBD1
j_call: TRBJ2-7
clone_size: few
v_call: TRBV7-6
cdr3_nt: TGTGCCAGCAGCCCCAGGGGAGCGACAGGGTTCTCCTACGAGCAGTACTTC
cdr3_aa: CASSPRGATGFSYEQYF

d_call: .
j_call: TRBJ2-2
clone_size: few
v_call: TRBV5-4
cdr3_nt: TGTGCCAGCAGCCCGATCCCGGGCACCGGGGAGCTGTTTTTT
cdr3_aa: CASSPIPGTGELFF

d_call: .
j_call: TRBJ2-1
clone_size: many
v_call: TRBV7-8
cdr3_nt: TGTGCCAGCAGCTTAGGGCGGTGGTCCTACAATGAGCAGTTCTTC
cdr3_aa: CASSLGRWSYNEQFF

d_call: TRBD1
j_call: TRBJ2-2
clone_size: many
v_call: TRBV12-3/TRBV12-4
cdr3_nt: TGTGCCAGCAGTTTCCAGGGGGCAACGGGGGAGCTGTTTTTT
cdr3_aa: CASSFQGATGELFF

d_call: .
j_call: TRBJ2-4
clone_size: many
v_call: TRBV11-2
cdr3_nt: TGTGCCAGCAGCTTGCGGGGAACAGCCAAAAACATTCAGTACTTC
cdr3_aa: CASSLRGTAKNIQYF

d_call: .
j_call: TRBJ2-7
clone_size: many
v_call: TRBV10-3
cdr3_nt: TGTGCCATCGGTTACTACGAGCAGTACTTC
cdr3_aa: CAIGYYEQYF

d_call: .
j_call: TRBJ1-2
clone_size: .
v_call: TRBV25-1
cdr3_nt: TGTGCCAGCACTTCCTCCCAGGGGAGCTATGGCTACACCTTC
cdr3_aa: CASTSSQGSYGYTF

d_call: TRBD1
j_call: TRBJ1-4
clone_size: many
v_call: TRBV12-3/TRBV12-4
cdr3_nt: TGTGCCAGCACCCAAGGGGACAGTAAAGCTGAAAAACTGTTTTTT
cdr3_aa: CASTQGDSKAEKLFF

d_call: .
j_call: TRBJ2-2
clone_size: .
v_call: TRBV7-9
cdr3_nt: TGTGCCAGCAGCCTTGACAGACCTTCGAACACCGGGGAGCTGTTTTTT
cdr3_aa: CASSLDRPSNTGELFF

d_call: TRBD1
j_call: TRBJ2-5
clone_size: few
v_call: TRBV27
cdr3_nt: TGTGCCAGCCAACGACAGGGAGCGTTGGACCAAGAGACCCAGTACTTC
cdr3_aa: CASQRQGALDQETQYF

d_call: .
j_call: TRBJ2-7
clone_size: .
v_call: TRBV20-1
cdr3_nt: TGCAGTGCTAGAGAGGATCGACAGGTACCCTACGAGCAGTACTTC
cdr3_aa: CSAREDRQVPYEQYF

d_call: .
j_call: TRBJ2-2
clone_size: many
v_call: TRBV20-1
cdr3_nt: TGCAGTGCCCCCATCACAGGGTACACCGGGGAGCTGTTTTTT
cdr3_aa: CSAPITGYTGELFF

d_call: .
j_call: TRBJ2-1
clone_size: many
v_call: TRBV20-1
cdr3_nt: TGCAGTGCTAGAGTGGAGAGTAGTGAGCAGTTCTTC
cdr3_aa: CSARVESSEQFF

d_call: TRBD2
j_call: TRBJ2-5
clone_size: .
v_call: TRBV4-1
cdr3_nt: TGCGCCAGCAGCCAAGATGGGGCGGGGGGCCTCCAAGAGACCCAGTACTTC
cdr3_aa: CASSQDGAGGLQETQYF

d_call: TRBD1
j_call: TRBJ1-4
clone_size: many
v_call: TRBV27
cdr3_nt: TGTGCCAGCAGTTTAAGTCGGACCGGGACAGTATTTTTT
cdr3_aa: CASSLSRTGTVFF

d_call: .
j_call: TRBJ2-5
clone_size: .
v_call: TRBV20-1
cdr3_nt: TGCAGTGCTATTGGACGGGATCCAGTTTTTCAAGAGACCCAGTACTTC
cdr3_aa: CSAIGRDPVFQETQYF

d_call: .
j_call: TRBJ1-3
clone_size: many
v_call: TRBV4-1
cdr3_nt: TGCGCCAGCAGCCAAGGGGGGGAGGCTGGAAACACCATATATTTT
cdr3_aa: CASSQGGEAGNTIYF

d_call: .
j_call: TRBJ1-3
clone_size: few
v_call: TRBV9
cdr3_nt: TGTGCCAGCAGCGTAGGCAGTGGGGCTCGGGGGACGGCTGGAAACACCATATATTTT
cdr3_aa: CASSVGSGARGTAGNTIYF

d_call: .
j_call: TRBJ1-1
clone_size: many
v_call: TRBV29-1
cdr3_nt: TGCAGCGTTGGGGGAGGTTGGAACACTGAAGCTTTCTTT
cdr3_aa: CSVGGGWNTEAFF

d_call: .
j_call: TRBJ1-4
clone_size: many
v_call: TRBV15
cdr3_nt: TGTGCCACCAGCGGCGGACCCGGACTTGACGAAAAACTGTTTTTT
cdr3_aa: CATSGGPGLDEKLFF

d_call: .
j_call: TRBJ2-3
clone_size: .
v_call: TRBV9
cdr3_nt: TGTGCCAGCGGTACGGGGACTGCGCAGTATTTT
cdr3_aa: CASGTGTAQYF

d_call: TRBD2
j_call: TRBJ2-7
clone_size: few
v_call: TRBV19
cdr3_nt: TGTGCCAGTAGTGGTGTAGCGGGGGCCTCCTACGAGCAGTACTTC
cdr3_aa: CASSGVAGASYEQYF

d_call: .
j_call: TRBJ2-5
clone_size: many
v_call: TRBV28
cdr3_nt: TGTGCCAGCAGTTTTAGGAGTCCCGACCGAGAGACCCAGTACTTC
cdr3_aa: CASSFRSPDRETQYF

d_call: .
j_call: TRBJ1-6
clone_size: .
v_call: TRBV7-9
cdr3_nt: TGTGCCAGCAGCCCTTACAGCAAGACGGGTTCACCCCTCCACTTT
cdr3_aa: CASSPYSKTGSPLHF

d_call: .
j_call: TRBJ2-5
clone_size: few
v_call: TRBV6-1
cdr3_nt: TGTGCCAGCAGGGGAGACGGGACTCAGGAGACCCAGTACTTC
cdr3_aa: CASRGDGTQETQYF

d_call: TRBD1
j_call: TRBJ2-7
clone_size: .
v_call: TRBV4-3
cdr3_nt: TGCGCCAGCAGCCAAAAGCTTCCGGGACAGGGGGCCAACGAGCAGTACTTC
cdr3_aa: CASSQKLPGQGANEQYF

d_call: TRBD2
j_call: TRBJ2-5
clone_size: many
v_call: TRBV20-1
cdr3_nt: TGCAGTGCTACTTACCCGGGACTAGCGGGGGCATCCCAAGAGACCCAGTACTTC
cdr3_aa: CSATYPGLAGASQETQYF

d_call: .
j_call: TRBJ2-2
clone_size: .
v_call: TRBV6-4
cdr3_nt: TGTGCCAGCAGTGAGAGCGGCACCGGGGAGCTGGTTTTT
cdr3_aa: CASSESGTGELVF

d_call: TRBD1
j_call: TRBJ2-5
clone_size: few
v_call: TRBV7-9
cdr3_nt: TGTGCCAGCAGCTTGGACAGGCGCGGGGAGACCCAGTACTTC
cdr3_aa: CASSLDRRGETQYF

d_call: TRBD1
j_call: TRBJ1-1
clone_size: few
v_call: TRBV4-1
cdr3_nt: TGCGCCAGCAGCCAAAGACAGGGGACCACGCGAACCGATGAAGCTTTCTTT
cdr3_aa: CASSQRQGTTRTDEAFF

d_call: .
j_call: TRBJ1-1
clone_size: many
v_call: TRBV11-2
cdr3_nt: TGTGCCAGCAGCCCGCACACTGAAGCTTTCTTT
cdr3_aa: CASSPHTEAFF

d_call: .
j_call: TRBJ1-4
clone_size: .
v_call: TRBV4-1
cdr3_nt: TGCGCCAGCAGCCAAGGGACCCAAGGGAATGAAAAACTGTTTTTT
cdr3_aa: CASSQGTQGNEKLFF

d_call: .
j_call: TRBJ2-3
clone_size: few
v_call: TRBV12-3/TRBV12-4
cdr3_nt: TGTGCCAGCAGCCGCAGAGGCCTAGATACGCAGTATTTT
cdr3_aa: CASSRRGLDTQYF

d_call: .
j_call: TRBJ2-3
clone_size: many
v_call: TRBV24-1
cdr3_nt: TGTGCCACCAGTGCTAACCATTTCACAGATACGCAGTATTTT
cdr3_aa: CATSANHFTDTQYF

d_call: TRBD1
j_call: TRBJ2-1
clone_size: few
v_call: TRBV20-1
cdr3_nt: TGCAGTGCTACCCCGCCGGGACAGGGTAGATGGGAGCAGTTCTTC
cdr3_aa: CSATPPGQGRWEQFF

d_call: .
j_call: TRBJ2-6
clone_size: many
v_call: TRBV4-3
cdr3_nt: TGCGCCAGCAGCCAAGCGGTCTCTGGGGCCAACGTCCTGACTTTC
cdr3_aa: CASSQAVSGANVLTF

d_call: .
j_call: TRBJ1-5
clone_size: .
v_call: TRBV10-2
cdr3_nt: TGCGCCAGCAGTGAACCGGTGGGTCAGCCCCAGCATTTT
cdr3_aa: CASSEPVGQPQHF

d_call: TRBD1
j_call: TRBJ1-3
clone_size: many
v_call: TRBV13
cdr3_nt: TGTGCCAGCAGCATGGGACAGTTCCTTGGAAACACCATATATTTT
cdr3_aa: CASSMGQFLGNTIYF

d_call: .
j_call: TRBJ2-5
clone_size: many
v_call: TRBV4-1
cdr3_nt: TGCGCCAGCAGCCAAGAGCTCCAGGACACACAAGAGACCCAGTACTTC
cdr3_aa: CASSQELQDTQETQYF

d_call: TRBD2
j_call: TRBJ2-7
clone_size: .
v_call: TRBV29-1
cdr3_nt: TGCAGCGTTGGGGCCTCAACTAGCGGGGACCCTTACGAGCAGTACTTC
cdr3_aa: CSVGASTSGDPYEQYF

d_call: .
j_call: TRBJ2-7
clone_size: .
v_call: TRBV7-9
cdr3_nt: TGTGCCAGCAGCCCAAGTCCCAGGGGCGAGCAGTACTTC
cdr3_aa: CASSPSPRGEQYF

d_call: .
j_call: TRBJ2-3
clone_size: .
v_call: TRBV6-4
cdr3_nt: TGTGCCAGCAGTGATTCGGGGGCTACAGATACGCAGTATTTT
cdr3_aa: CASSDSGATDTQYF

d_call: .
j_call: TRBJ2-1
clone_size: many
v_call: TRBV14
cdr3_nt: TGTGCCAGCAGCCGTCCCCAACAGCCAAACAATGAGCAGTTCTTC
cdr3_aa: CASSRPQQPNNEQFF

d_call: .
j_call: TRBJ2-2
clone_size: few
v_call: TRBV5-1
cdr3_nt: TGCGCCAGCCGCGGTAACGGGGAGCTGTTTTTT
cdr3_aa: CASRGNGELFF